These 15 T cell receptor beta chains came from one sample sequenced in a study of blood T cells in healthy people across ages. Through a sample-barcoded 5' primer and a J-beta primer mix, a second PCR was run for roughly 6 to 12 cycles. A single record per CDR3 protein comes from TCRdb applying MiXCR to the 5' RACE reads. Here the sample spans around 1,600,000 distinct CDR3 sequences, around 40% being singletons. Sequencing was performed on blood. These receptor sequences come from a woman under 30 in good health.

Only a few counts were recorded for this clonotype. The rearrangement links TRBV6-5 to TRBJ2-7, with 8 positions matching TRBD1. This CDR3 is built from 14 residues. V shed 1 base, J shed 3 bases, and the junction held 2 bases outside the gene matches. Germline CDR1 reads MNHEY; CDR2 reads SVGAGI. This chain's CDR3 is CASSYLQGDYEQYF. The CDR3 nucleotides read TGTGCCAGCAGTTACTTACAGGGGGACTACGAGCAGTACTTC.

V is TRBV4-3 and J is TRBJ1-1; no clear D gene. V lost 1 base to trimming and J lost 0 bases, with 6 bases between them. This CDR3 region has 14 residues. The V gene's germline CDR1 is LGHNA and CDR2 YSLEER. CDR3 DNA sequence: TGCGCCAGCAGCCAAGCTGACCTGAACACTGAAGCTTTCTTT. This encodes CASSQADLNTEAFF.

CDR3 residues: CASSLGTTDGYTF. The CDR3 bases are TGTGCCAGCAGCTTAGGGACGACGGATGGCTACACCTTC. This chain links TRBV7-9 with TRBJ1-2; D remains ambiguous. The germline CDR1 and CDR2 sequences are SEHNR and FQNEAQ (reference sequence). Trimming removed 1 base at V and 6 bases at J, with 9 bases between. This CDR3 is 13 amino acids long.

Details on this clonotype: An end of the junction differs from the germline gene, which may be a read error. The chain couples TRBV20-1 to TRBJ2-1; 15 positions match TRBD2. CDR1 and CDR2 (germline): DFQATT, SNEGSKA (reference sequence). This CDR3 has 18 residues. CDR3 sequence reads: CSASPGLAGGRPYNERFF. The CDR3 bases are TGCAGTGCTAGCCCGGGACTAGCGGGAGGAAGGCCCTACAATGAGCGGTTCTTC.

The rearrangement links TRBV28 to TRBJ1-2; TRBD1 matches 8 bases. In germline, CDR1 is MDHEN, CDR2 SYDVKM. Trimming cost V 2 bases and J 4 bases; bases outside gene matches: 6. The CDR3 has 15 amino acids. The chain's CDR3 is CASSLPTTGAYGYTF. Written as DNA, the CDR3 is TGTGCCAGCAGTTTACCAACGACAGGGGCCTATGGCTACACCTTC.

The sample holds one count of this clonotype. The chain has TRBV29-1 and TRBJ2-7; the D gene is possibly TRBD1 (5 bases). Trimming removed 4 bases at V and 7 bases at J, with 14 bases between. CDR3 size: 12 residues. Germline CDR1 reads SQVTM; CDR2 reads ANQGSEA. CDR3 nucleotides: TGCAGCGTTGTCGGGCCCCAGGGAGAGCAGTACTTC. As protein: CSVVGPQGEQYF.

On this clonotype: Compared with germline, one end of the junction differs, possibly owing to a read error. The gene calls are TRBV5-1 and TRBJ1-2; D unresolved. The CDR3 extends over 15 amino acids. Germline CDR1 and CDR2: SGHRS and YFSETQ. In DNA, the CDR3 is TGCGCCAGCAGCTCTCGCCAAGGGAGAGCCTATGACTACACCTTC. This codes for CASSSRQGRAYDYTF.

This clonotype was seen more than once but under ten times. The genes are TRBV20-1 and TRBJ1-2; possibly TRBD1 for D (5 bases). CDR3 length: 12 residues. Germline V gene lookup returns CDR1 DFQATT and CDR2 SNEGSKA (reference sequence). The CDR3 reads CGGWAQPHGYTF. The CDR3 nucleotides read TGCGGGGGATGGGCACAACCCCATGGCTACACCTTC.

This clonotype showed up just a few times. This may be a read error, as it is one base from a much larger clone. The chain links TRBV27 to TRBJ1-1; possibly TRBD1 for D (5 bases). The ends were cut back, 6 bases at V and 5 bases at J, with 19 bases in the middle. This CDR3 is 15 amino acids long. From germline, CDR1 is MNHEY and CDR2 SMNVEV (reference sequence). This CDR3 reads CASRRSSGSGTEAFF. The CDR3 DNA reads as TGTGCCAGCAGACGATCCAGTGGATCAGGGACTGAAGCTTTCTTT.

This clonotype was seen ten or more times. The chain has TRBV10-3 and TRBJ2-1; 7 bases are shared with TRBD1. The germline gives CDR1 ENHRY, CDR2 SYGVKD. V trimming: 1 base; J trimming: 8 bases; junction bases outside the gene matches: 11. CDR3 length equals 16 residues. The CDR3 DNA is TGTGCCATCAGTGAGTTGAGGGGGCCGGGGAATTATGAGCAGTTCTTC. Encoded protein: CAISELRGPGNYEQFF.

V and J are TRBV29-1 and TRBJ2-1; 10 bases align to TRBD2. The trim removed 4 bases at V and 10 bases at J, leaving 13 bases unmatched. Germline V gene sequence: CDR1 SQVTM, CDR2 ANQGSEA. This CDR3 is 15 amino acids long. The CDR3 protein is CSVASGRALTAEQFF. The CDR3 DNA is TGCAGCGTTGCAAGCGGGAGGGCCCTCACGGCGGAGCAGTTCTTC.

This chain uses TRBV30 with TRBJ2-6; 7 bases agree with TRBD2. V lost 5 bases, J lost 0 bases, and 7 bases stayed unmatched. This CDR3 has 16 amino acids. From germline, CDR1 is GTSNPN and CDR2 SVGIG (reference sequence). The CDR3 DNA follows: TGTGCCTGGGCTAGCGGCGACTTCTCTGGGGCCAACGTCCTGACTTTC. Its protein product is CAWASGDFSGANVLTF.

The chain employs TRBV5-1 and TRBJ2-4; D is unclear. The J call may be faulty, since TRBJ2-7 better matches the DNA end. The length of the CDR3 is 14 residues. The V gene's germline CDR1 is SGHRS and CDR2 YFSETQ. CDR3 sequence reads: CASSSKIDPYEQYF. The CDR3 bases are TGCGCCAGCAGCTCCAAAATCGATCCCTACGAGCAGTACTTC.

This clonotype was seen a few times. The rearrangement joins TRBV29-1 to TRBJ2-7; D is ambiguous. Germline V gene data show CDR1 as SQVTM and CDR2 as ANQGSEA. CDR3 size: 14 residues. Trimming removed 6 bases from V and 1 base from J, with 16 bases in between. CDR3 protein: CSVVDSSVSYEQYF. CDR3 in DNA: TGCAGCGTCGTTGACTCTTCCGTGTCCTACGAGCAGTACTTC.

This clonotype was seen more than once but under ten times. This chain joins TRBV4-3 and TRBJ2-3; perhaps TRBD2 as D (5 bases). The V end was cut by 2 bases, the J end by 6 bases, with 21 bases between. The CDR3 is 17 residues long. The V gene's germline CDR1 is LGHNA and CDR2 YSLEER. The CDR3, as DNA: TGCGCCAGCAGCCAAAATCGGGTGTTGGGAGCTGGCGATACGCAGTATTTT. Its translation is CASSQNRVLGAGDTQYF.